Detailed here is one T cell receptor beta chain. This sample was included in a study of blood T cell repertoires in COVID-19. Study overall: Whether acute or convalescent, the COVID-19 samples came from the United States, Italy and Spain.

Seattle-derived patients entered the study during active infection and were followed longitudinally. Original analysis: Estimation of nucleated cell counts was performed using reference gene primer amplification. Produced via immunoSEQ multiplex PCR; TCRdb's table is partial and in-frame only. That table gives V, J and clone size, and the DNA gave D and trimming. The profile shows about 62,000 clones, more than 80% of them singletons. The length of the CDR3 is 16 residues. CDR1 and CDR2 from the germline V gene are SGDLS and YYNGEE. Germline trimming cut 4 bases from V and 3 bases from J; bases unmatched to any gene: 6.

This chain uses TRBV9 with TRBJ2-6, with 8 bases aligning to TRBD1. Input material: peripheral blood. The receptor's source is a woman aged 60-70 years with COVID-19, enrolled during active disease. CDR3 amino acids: CASSPRDRGGANVLTF. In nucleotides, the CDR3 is TGTGCCAGCAGCCCGAGAGACAGGGGTGGGGCCAACGTCCTGACTTTC. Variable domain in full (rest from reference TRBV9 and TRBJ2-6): DSGVTQTPKHLITATGQRVTLRCSPRSGDLSVYWYQQSLDQGLQFLIQYYNGEERAKGNILERFSAQQFPDLHSELNLSSLELGDSALYFCASSPRDRGGANVLTFGAGSRLTVL.